The 17 T cell receptor beta chains reported below all come from one sample, sequenced in a study of vaccination and CD4 T cells after COVID-19. What these receptors recognize is not known. Cultured CD4+ T-cell DNA underwent Oncomine TCR Beta short-read sequencing. TCRdb re-called the PCR reads with MiXCR, one entry per CDR3 protein. This table holds 7,500 to 10,000 distinct CDR3 sequences, roughly 25% found once. Regarding treatment: approximately 9-day PBMC culture with coronavirus spike peptide pools or control peptides (ViraFEST assay). Material: CD4+ T cells from blood, cultured in vitro, obtained after SARS-CoV-2 vaccination. The receptors here all came from a human donor who had recovered from COVID-19.

By share, this clonotype counts as medium-sized (0.01 to 0.1%). This chain links TRBV20-1 with TRBJ1-2; D is perhaps TRBD1 (6 bases). V lost 6 bases, J lost 2 bases, and 10 bases lay in between. This CDR3 has 12 amino acids. CDR1 DFQATT and CDR2 SNEGSKA come from the germline V gene (reference sequence). The chain's CDR3 is CSAPTGNYGYTF. The CDR3 DNA is TGCAGTGCCCCGACAGGAAACTATGGCTACACCTTC.

The rearrangement uses TRBV4-3 and TRBJ2-1, with 9 bases identical to TRBD2. The V gene's germline CDR1 is LGHNA and CDR2 YSLEER. The length of the CDR3 is 20 residues. J gave up 3 bases and V 0 bases, and 15 bases lay outside the gene matches. In DNA, the CDR3 is TGCGCCAGCAGCCAAGATCCTATACTAGCGGGTGGGAAAGGCTACAATGAGCAGTTCTTC. Its translation is CASSQDPILAGGKGYNEQFF.

This CDR3 reads CSAPKAGQTNTGELFF. CDR3 bases: TGCAGTGCCCCGAAAGCTGGACAGACAAACACCGGGGAGCTGTTTTTT. The gene calls are TRBV20-1 and TRBJ2-2; D may be TRBD1 (6 bases). V was trimmed by 6 bases and J by 2 bases, leaving 19 bases between them. CDR1 is DFQATT and CDR2 is SNEGSKA in the germline V gene (reference sequence). The CDR3 contains 16 residues.

The J gene is TRBJ2-1, the V gene TRBV6-1, with TRBD1 matching 7 bases. Germline assignment: CDR1 MNHNS and CDR2 SASEGT. The CDR3 runs 14 residues. The J segment lost 6 bases and the V segment lost 6 bases, leaving 8 bases of the junction unmatched. The CDR3 reads CASSRDGTANEQFF. As DNA, the CDR3 is TGTGCCAGCAGCCGAGACGGGACAGCCAATGAGCAGTTCTTC.

This clonotype is deemed medium-sized. The chain links TRBV5-1 to TRBJ2-5; D is possibly TRBD2 (6 bases). Trimming cost V 4 bases and J 5 bases, with 18 bases left between them. Germline-derived CDR1 and CDR2 are SGHRS and YFSETQ. This CDR3 spans 15 amino acids. This CDR3 reads CASSPLGGVVETQYF. CDR3 bases: TGCGCCAGCAGCCCCCTCGGGGGAGTTGTGGAGACCCAGTACTTC. The full variable domain, its missing parts supplied by reference TRBV5-1 and TRBJ2-5, is KAGVTQTPRYLIKTRGQQVTLSCSPISGHRSVSWYQQTPGQGLQFLFEYFSETQRNKGNFPGRFSGRQFSNSRSEMNVSTLELGDSALYLCASSPLGGVVETQYFGPGTRLLVL.

This clonotype is labeled as medium-sized. In DNA form, the CDR3 reads TGTGCCAGCAGCTTAGGACTTCACACAGATACGCAGTATTTT. Translation: CASSLGLHTDTQYF. The V and J genes are TRBV7-2 and TRBJ2-3; the D is unclear. V was shortened by 1 base and J by 2 bases, with 7 bases between the two germline ends. The germline V gene has CDR1 SGHTA and CDR2 FQGNSA. This CDR3 has 14 residues.

V gene TRBV12-3 or TRBV12-4 combines with J gene TRBJ1-6; weak D call: TRBD1 (6 bases). V lost 6 bases and J lost 6, with 12 bases in between. CDR3 length: 14 residues. The CDR3 nucleotides are TGTGCCAGCAGAATGGGGGGCAGTAATTCACCCCTCCACTTT. Translated, it gives CASRMGGSNSPLHF.

This clonotype appeared a single time. A much larger clone lies one base from this, so it may be a read error. The CDR3 DNA reads TGCAGTGCTAGATTTCGGGGGGTGGATGGCTACACCTTC. Translating it yields CSARFRGVDGYTF. The rearrangement uses TRBV20-1 and TRBJ1-2; possible D gene TRBD1, 5 bases. V was pared by 2 bases and J by 6 bases, with 13 bases between. Germline V gives CDR1 DFQATT, CDR2 SNEGSKA (reference sequence). This CDR3 comprises 13 residues.

This clonotype was seen more than once but under ten times. The junction shows a germline mismatch at one end, possibly a read error. J is TRBJ2-1 and V is TRBV7-7, with D possibly matching TRBD2 (7 bases). The CDR3 contains 15 residues. Germline V lookup: CDR1 SSHAT, CDR2 FNYEAQ (reference sequence). For the CDR3, the DNA is TGTGCTAGCAGCCAAGGGGGAGGGCCCCACAATGAGCAGTTCTTC. It translates to CASSQGGGPHNEQFF.

This sequence joins TRBV6-5 and TRBJ2-1, with 10 bases identical to TRBD2. The CDR3 is made up of 17 amino acids. Germline V gene lookup returns CDR1 MNHEY and CDR2 SVGAGI. V lost 1 base to trimming and J lost 7 bases; unmatched junction nucleotides: 10. CDR3 nucleotide sequence: TGTGCCAGCAGTTACTACGGGACTAGCGACTCCATTAATGAGCAGTTCTTC. Residues: CASSYYGTSDSINEQFF.

There are a few counts of this clonotype. The chain employs TRBV20-1 and TRBJ1-4; D unresolved. CDR3 length equals 11 residues. Between the trimmed V and J ends, which lost 5 bases and 7 bases, there was a span of 8 bases. Germline CDR1 is DFQATT and CDR2 is SNEGSKA (reference sequence). CDR3 sequence: CSASTFEKLFF. CDR3 DNA: TGCAGTGCTTCCACGTTTGAAAAACTGTTTTTT.

The chain links TRBV7-3 to TRBJ2-1; TRBD2 is a possible D gene (8 bases). Trimming stripped 6 bases from V and 15 bases from J, with 18 bases between. Germline values: CDR1 SGHTA, CDR2 FQGTGA. This CDR3 is built from 12 residues. This CDR3 reads CASSPGGLVLFF. The DNA for the CDR3 is TGTGCCAGCAGTCCAGGGGGACTAGTATTGTTCTTC.

The chain recombines TRBV20-1 with TRBJ2-1, with TRBD2 identical over 10 bases. The CDR3 contains 16 residues. V lost 5 bases and J lost 7; bases outside the gene matches: 14. Per germline, CDR1 DFQATT and CDR2 SNEGSKA (reference sequence). The CDR3 DNA is TGCAGTGCTGCCGGGACTAGCGCAAACCGCAGGAATGAGCAGTTCTTC. This encodes CSAAGTSANRRNEQFF.

This clonotype came up a few times. CDR3 amino acids: CASSEEGAGWKVEQFF. CDR3 coding DNA: TGTGCCAGCAGTGAAGAGGGGGCGGGATGGAAGGTTGAGCAGTTCTTC. J is TRBJ2-1 and V is TRBV2, with D tentatively TRBD1 (7 bases). This CDR3 has 16 residues. Germline CDR1 is SNHLY and CDR2 is FYNNEI. V gave up 1 base and J gave up 9 bases, with 19 bases separating them.

The rearrangement uses TRBV27 and TRBJ2-7; 10 bases line up with TRBD2. With 2 bases clipped from V and 3 bases from J, the junction kept 7 bases outside the gene matches. CDR1 and CDR2 (germline): MNHEY, SMNVEV (reference sequence). The CDR3 is 16 residues long. The CDR3 protein is CASSLVGLADYYEQYF. The CDR3 region has the DNA TGTGCCAGCAGTTTAGTTGGACTAGCGGACTACTACGAGCAGTACTTC.

The chain links TRBV28 to TRBJ2-1; no definite D call. Germline V CDR1 and CDR2: MDHEN, SYDVKM. Trimming removed 5 bases at V and 11 bases at J, with 19 bases between. This CDR3 comprises 14 residues. CDR3 protein: CASSAGQAEAKQFF. The CDR3 nucleotides are TGTGCCAGCAGTGCCGGGCAGGCCGAAGCCAAGCAGTTCTTC.

This clonotype was counted a few times. The chain combines TRBV7-9 with TRBJ2-3, with 8 positions matching TRBD2. With V trimmed by 5 bases and J by 0 bases, 10 bases remained unmatched. Germline V lookup: CDR1 SEHNR, CDR2 FQNEAQ (reference sequence). CDR3 size: 17 residues. The CDR3 region has the DNA TGTGCCAGCAGCCCCACCCGACTAGCGTCTAGCACAGATACGCAGTATTTT. Its translation: CASSPTRLASSTDTQYF.